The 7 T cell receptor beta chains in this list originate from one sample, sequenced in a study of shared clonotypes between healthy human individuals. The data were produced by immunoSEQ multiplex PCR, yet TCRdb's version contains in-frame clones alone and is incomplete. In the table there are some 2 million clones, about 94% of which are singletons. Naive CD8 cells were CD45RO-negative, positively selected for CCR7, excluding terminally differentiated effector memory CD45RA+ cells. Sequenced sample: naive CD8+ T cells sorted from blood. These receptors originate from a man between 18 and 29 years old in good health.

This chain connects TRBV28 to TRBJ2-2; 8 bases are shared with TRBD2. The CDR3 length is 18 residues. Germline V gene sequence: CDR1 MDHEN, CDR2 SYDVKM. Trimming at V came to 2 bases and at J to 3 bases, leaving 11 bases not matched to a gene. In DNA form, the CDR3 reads TGTGCCAGCAGTTTACCTTCCATCGGGGGGGCGGACACCGGGGAGCTGTTTTTT. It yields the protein CASSLPSIGGADTGELFF.

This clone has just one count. The CDR3 DNA reads TGTGCCAGCGGATATATAGCGGGGGGTCCCAATGAGCAGTTCTTC. Its protein is CASGYIAGGPNEQFF. The rearrangement uses TRBV27 and TRBJ2-1; 10 nucleotides align to TRBD2. V was clipped by 8 bases and J by 6 bases; unmatched bases: 10. The CDR3 loop spans 15 amino acids. Germline V gives CDR1 MNHEY, CDR2 SMNVEV (reference sequence).

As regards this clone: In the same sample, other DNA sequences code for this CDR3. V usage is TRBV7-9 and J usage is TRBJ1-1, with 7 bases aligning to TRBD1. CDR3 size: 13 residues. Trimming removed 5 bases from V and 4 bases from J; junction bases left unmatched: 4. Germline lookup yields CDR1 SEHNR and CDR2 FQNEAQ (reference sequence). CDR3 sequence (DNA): TGTGCCAGCAGCCCAGGGGGGGGCACTGAAGCTTTCTTT. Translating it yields CASSPGGGTEAFF.

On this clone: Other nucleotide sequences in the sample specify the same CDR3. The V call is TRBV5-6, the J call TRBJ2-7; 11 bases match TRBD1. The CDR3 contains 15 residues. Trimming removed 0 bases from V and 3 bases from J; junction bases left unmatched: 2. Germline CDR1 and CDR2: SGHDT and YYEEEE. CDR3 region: CASSLGGTGGYEQYF. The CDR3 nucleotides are TGTGCCAGCAGCTTGGGTGGGACAGGGGGCTACGAGCAGTACTTC. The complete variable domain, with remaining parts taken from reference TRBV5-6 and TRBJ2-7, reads DAGVTQSPTHLIKTRGQQVTLRCSPKSGHDTVSWYQQALGQGPQFIFQYYEEEERQRGNFPDRFSGHQFPNYSSELNVNALLLGDSALYLCASSLGGTGGYEQYFGPGTRLTVT.

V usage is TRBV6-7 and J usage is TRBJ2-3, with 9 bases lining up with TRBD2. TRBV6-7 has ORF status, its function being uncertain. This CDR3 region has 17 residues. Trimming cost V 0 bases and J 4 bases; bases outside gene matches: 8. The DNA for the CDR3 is TGTGCCAGCAGTTACTCGAACTCAGCGGGGGGATCAGATACGCAGTATTTT. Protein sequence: CASSYSNSAGGSDTQYF.

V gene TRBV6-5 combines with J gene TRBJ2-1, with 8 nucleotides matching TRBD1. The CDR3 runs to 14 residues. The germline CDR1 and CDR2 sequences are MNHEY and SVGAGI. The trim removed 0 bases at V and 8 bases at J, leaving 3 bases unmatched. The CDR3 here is CASSYSGQGHEQFF. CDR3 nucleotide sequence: TGTGCCAGCAGTTACTCAGGACAGGGTCATGAGCAGTTCTTC.

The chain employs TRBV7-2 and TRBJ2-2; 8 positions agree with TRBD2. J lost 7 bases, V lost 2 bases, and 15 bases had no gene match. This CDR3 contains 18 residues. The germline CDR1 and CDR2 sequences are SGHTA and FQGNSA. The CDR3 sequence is CASSLILIAGYRGGELFF. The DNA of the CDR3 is TGTGCCAGCAGCTTAATCTTAATAGCGGGATATCGGGGCGGGGAGCTGTTTTTT.